The entry that follows covers one TCR beta chain sequence. This sample was included in a study of blood T cell repertoires in COVID-19. Overall study: Researchers got acute and convalescent COVID-19 samples from the United States, Italy and Spain.

Clones were sequenced by immunoSEQ multiplex PCR, and TCRdb holds only the in-frame ones, with some missing. Here the sample spans roughly 180,000 clones, roughly 76% being singletons. V was pared by 4 bases and J by 9 bases, with 11 bases of the junction left unmatched. Germline CDR1 is LGHDT and CDR2 is YNNKEL (reference sequence). The CDR3 loop spans 16 amino acids. The TCR sequence derives from a woman in her forties or fifties with active or convalescent COVID-19. The chain carries TRBV3-1 (or the pseudogene TRBV3-2) and TRBJ2-3, with 12 bases fitting TRBD2. The sample consisted of peripheral blood. CDR3 protein: CASSLRTSGTLRTQYF. The CDR3 DNA reads as TGTGCCAGCAGCCTCCGGACTAGCGGGACCCTAAGGACGCAGTATTTT.